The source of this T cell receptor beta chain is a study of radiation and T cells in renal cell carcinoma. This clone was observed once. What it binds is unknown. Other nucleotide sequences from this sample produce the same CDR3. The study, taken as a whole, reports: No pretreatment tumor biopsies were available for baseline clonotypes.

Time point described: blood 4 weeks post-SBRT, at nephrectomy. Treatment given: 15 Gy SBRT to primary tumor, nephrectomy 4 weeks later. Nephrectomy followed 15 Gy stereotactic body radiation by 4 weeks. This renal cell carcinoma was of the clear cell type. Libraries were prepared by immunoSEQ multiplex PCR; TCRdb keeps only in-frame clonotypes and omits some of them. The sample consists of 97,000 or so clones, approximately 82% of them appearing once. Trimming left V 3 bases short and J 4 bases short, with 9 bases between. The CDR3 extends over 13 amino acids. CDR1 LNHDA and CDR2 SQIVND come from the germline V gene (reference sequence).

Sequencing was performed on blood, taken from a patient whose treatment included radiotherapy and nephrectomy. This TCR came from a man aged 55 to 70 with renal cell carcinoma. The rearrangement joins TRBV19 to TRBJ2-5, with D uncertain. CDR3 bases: TGTGCCAGTAGTATCGGACCGAGAGAGACCCAGTACTTC. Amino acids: CASSIGPRETQYF.